These T cell receptor beta chains were read from a single sample in a study of identical twins. TCRdb analysed the 5' RACE reads with MiXCR anew, one entry per CDR3 protein. The repertoire holds just under 650,000 distinct CDR3 sequences, with roughly 7.1% as singletons. The data were also submitted as part of a second study, on yellow fever vaccine responses in identical twins.

Sequenced material: PBMCs. Source of these receptors: a woman younger than 35 in good health. Both conserved end residues are part of each CDR3. D genes are given only for firm matches. Clone size is given for some rows only: seen once, a few or many times, or a class if the clone is expanded.

v_gene: TRBV6-2/TRBV6-3
abundance: NA
j_gene: TRBJ2-2
len: 17
d_gene: NA
CDR3aa: CASSFLSSRLVTGELFF
CDR3nt: TGTGCCAGCAGTTTCCTCAGTAGCCGTCTTGTCACCGGGGAGCTGTTTTTT

v_gene: TRBV9
abundance: NA
j_gene: TRBJ2-2
len: 13
d_gene: NA
CDR3aa: CASSVTTTGELFF
CDR3nt: TGTGCCAGCAGCGTAACGACAACCGGGGAGCTGTTTTTT

v_gene: TRBV12-3/TRBV12-4
abundance: many
j_gene: TRBJ2-1
len: 15
d_gene: TRBD2
CDR3aa: CASSRLAGAWNEQFF
CDR3nt: TGTGCCAGCAGCCGACTAGCGGGGGCGTGGAATGAGCAGTTCTTC

v_gene: TRBV7-9
abundance: few
j_gene: TRBJ2-7
len: 15
d_gene: TRBD1
CDR3aa: CASSYGQGFSYEQYF
CDR3nt: TGTGCCAGCAGCTACGGACAGGGCTTCTCCTACGAGCAGTACTTC

v_gene: TRBV20-1
abundance: NA
j_gene: TRBJ2-3
len: 17
d_gene: TRBD2
CDR3aa: CSARSPGTSGFTDTQYF
CDR3nt: TGCAGTGCCAGATCGCCCGGGACTAGCGGGTTCACAGATACGCAGTATTTT

v_gene: TRBV2
abundance: NA
j_gene: TRBJ2-2
len: 15
d_gene: NA
CDR3aa: CASISTSTSTGELFF
CDR3nt: TGTGCCAGCATTTCCACTAGCACCTCGACCGGGGAGCTGTTTTTT

v_gene: TRBV20-1
abundance: many
j_gene: TRBJ2-1
len: 14
d_gene: NA
CDR3aa: CSARGPLGGNEQFF
CDR3nt: TGCAGTGCTAGGGGACCCCTCGGGGGCAATGAGCAGTTCTTC

v_gene: TRBV7-2
abundance: many
j_gene: TRBJ2-5
len: 13
d_gene: NA
CDR3aa: CASSLLGVETQYF
CDR3nt: TGTGCCAGCAGCTTATTGGGGGTGGAGACCCAGTACTTC

v_gene: TRBV24-1
abundance: few
j_gene: TRBJ2-1
len: 12
d_gene: NA
CDR3aa: CATSDLSNEQFF
CDR3nt: TGTGCCACCAGTGATTTAAGCAATGAGCAGTTCTTC

v_gene: TRBV6-5
abundance: NA
j_gene: TRBJ2-2
len: 16
d_gene: NA
CDR3aa: CASSYSMGWGTGELFF
CDR3nt: TGTGCCAGCAGTTACTCGATGGGTTGGGGCACCGGGGAGCTGTTTTTT

v_gene: TRBV27
abundance: NA
j_gene: TRBJ2-5
len: 16
d_gene: TRBD1
CDR3aa: CASSLFAGGWRETQYF
CDR3nt: TGTGCCAGCAGTTTATTTGCAGGGGGCTGGAGAGAGACCCAGTACTTC

v_gene: TRBV2
abundance: few
j_gene: TRBJ2-7
len: 12
d_gene: NA
CDR3aa: CASIGRGYEQYF
CDR3nt: TGTGCCAGCATTGGCAGGGGATACGAGCAGTACTTC

v_gene: TRBV25-1
abundance: many
j_gene: TRBJ2-5
len: 13
d_gene: TRBD2
CDR3aa: CASSGSGGGTQYF
CDR3nt: TGTGCCAGCAGTGGCTCCGGGGGGGGGACCCAGTACTTC

v_gene: TRBV29-1
abundance: many
j_gene: TRBJ2-3
len: 11
d_gene: NA
CDR3aa: CSVDARDTQYF
CDR3nt: TGCAGCGTTGACGCGCGGGATACGCAGTATTTT

v_gene: TRBV25-1
abundance: few
j_gene: TRBJ1-3
len: 14
d_gene: NA
CDR3aa: CASSDIQRQNTIYF
CDR3nt: TGTGCCAGCAGTGACATACAGAGGCAAAACACCATATATTTT

v_gene: TRBV4-1
abundance: few
j_gene: TRBJ1-2
len: 16
d_gene: TRBD1
CDR3aa: CASSQDRGQGDYGYTF
CDR3nt: TGCGCCAGCAGCCAAGATCGGGGACAGGGGGACTATGGCTACACCTTC

v_gene: TRBV6-5
abundance: few
j_gene: TRBJ2-5
len: 13
d_gene: TRBD2
CDR3aa: CASSYLAGETQYF
CDR3nt: TGTGCCAGCAGTTACCTAGCGGGGGAGACCCAGTACTTC

v_gene: TRBV9
abundance: NA
j_gene: TRBJ2-7
len: 15
d_gene: TRBD2
CDR3aa: CASSVEGTSGYEQYF
CDR3nt: TGTGCCAGCAGCGTAGAAGGGACTAGCGGTTACGAGCAGTACTTC

v_gene: TRBV9
abundance: NA
j_gene: TRBJ1-2
len: 14
d_gene: NA
CDR3aa: CASSAGTSNYGYTF
CDR3nt: TGTGCCAGCAGCGCCGGGACGAGTAACTATGGCTACACCTTC

v_gene: TRBV6-5
abundance: many
j_gene: TRBJ1-3
len: 18
d_gene: TRBD1
CDR3aa: CASSYTEWTGSSGNTIYF
CDR3nt: TGTGCCAGCAGTTATACCGAGTGGACAGGGAGCTCTGGAAACACCATATATTTT

v_gene: TRBV27
abundance: NA
j_gene: TRBJ2-2
len: 16
d_gene: TRBD1
CDR3aa: CASSLPDRGNTGELFF
CDR3nt: TGTGCCAGCAGTTTACCCGACAGGGGGAACACCGGGGAGCTGTTTTTT

v_gene: TRBV5-6
abundance: few
j_gene: TRBJ2-1
len: 15
d_gene: TRBD1
CDR3aa: CASSYRTGFVNEQFF
CDR3nt: TGTGCCAGCAGCTATCGGACAGGTTTTGTCAATGAGCAGTTCTTC

v_gene: TRBV2
abundance: NA
j_gene: TRBJ1-5
len: 13
d_gene: NA
CDR3aa: CASSDSSNQPQHF
CDR3nt: TGTGCCAGCAGTGACAGTAGCAATCAGCCCCAGCATTTT

v_gene: TRBV18
abundance: few
j_gene: TRBJ2-3
len: 15
d_gene: NA
CDR3aa: CASSPGTVEADTQYF
CDR3nt: TGTGCCAGCTCACCCGGGACCGTTGAAGCAGATACGCAGTATTTT

v_gene: TRBV5-1
abundance: many
j_gene: TRBJ2-2
len: 15
d_gene: NA
CDR3aa: CASSLVASSGGELFF
CDR3nt: TGCGCCAGCAGCTTGGTTGCATCCAGTGGCGGGGAGCTGTTTTTT